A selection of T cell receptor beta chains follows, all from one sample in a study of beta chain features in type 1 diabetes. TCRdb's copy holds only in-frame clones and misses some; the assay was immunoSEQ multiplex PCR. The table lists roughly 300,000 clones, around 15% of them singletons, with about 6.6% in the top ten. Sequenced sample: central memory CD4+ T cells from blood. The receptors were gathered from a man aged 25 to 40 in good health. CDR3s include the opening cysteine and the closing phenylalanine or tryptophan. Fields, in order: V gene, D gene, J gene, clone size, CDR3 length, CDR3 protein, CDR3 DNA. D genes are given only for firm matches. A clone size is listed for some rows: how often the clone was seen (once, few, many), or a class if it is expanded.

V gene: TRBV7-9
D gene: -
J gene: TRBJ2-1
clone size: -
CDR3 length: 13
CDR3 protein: CASSQDRGDEQFF
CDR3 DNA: TGCGCCAGCAGCCAAGATCGGGGCGATGAGCAGTTCTTC

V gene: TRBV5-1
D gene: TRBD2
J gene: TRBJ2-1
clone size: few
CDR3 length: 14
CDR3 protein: CASSSDTSDKKQFF
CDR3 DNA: TGCGCCAGCAGTTCGGACACTAGCGACAAAAAGCAGTTCTTC

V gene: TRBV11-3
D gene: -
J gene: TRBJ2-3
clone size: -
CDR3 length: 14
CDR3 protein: CASSFGAPTDTQYF
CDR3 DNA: TGTGCCAGCAGCTTCGGTGCGCCCACAGATACGCAGTATTTT

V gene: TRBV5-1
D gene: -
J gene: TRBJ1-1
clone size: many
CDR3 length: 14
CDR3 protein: CASSLASMNTEAFF
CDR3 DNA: TGCGCCAGCAGCTTGGCTTCCATGAACACTGAAGCTTTCTTT

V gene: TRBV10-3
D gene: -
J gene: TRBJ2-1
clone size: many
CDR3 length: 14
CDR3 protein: CAISEGGIRAEQFF
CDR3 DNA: TGTGCCATCAGTGAGGGTGGGATTCGGGCTGAGCAGTTCTTC

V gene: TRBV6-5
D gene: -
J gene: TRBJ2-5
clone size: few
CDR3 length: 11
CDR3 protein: CASSYQGSQYF
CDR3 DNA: TGTGCCAGCAGTTACCAGGGCAGTCAGTACTTC

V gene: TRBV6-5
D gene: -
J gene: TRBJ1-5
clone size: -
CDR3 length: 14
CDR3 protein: CASNPMGFDQPQHF
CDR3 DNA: TGTGCCAGCAACCCGATGGGGTTCGATCAGCCCCAGCATTTT

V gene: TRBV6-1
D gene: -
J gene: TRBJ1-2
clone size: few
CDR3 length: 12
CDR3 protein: CASSNGAYGYTF
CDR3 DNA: TGTGCCAGCAGTAATGGGGCCTATGGCTACACCTTC

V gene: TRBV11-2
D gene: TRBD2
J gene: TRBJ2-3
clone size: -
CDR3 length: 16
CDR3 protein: CASSAQVTSGTDTQYF
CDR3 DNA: TGTGCCAGCAGCGCCCAAGTGACTAGCGGCACAGATACGCAGTATTTT

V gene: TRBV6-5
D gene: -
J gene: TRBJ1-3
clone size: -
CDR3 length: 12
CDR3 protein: CASRDPGNTIYF
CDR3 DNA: TGTGCCAGCAGGGACCCGGGAAACACCATATATTTT

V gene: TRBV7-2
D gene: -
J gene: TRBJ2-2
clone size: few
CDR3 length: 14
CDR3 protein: CASSLVSQAGELFF
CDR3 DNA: TGTGCCAGCAGCTTAGTGTCCCAAGCCGGGGAGCTGTTTTTT

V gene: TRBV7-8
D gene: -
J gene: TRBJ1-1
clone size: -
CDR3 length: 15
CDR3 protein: CASSLLGGENTEAFF
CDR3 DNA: TGTGCCAGCAGCTTATTGGGGGGGGAGAACACTGAAGCTTTCTTT

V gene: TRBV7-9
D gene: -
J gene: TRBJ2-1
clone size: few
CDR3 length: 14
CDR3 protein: CASSSRGTYNEQFF
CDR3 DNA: TGTGCCAGCAGCTCTCGGGGGACATACAATGAGCAGTTCTTC

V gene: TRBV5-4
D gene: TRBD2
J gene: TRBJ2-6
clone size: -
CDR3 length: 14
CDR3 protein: CAAGRGSGANVLTF
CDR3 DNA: TGTGCCGCAGGGAGGGGATCTGGGGCCAACGTCCTGACTTTC

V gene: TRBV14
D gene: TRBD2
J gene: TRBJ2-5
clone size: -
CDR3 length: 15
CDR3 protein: CASSRDSGEAKTQYF
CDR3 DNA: TGTGCCAGCAGCCGAGATAGCGGGGAGGCTAAGACCCAGTACTTC

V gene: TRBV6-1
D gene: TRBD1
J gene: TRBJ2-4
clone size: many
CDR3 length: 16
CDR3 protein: CASSEWLQGAKNIQYF
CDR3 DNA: TGTGCCAGCAGTGAATGGCTACAGGGGGCCAAAAACATTCAGTACTTC

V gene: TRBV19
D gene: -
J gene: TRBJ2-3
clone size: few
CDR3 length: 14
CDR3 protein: CASSMYGWADTQYF
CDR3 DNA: TGTGCCAGTAGTATGTACGGCTGGGCGGATACGCAGTATTTT

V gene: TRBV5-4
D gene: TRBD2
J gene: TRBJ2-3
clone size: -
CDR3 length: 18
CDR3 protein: CASSSKLAGGSSTDTQYF
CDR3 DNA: TGTGCCAGCAGCTCCAAACTAGCGGGGGGCTCTAGCACAGATACGCAGTATTTT

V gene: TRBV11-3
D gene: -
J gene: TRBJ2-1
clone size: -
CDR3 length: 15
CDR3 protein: CASSLGAESYNEQFF
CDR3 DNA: TGTGCCAGCAGCTTAGGAGCGGAATCCTACAATGAGCAGTTCTTC

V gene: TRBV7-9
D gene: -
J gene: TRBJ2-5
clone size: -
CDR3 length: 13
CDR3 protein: CASSWGQKETQYF
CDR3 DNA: TGTGCCAGCAGCTGGGGGCAGAAAGAGACCCAGTACTTC

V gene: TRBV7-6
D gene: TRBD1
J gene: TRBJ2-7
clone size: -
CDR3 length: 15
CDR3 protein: CASSPRQGAQSEQYF
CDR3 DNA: TGTGCCAGCAGCCCAAGACAGGGGGCGCAGTCAGAGCAGTACTTC

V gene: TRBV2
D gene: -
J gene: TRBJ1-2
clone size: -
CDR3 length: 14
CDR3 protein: CASSPLRATYGYTF
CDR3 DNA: TGTGCCAGCAGTCCCCTCAGGGCTACCTATGGCTACACCTTC

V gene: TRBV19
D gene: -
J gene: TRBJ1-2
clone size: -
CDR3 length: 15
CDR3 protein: CASTQEGSNRYGYTF
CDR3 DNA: TGTGCTAGTACCCAGGAGGGGAGCAACCGCTATGGCTACACCTTC

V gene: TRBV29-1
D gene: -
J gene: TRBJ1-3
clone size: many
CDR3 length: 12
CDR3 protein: CSARDNGNTIYF
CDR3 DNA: TGCAGCGCCCGGGACAACGGAAACACCATATATTTT

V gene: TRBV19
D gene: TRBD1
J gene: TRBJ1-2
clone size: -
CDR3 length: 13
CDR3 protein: CASNRGQAYGYTF
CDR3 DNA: TGTGCCAGTAACAGGGGGCAGGCGTATGGCTACACCTTC

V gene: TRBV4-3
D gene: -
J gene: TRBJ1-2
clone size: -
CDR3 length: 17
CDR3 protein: CASSQEAGTITNYGYTF
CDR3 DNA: TGCGCCAGCAGCCAAGAGGCAGGAACAATAACTAACTATGGCTACACCTTC

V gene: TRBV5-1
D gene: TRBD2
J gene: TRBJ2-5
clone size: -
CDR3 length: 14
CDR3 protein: CASSSTSGGETQYF
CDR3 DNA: TGCGCCAGCAGCTCAACTAGCGGGGGAGAGACCCAGTACTTC

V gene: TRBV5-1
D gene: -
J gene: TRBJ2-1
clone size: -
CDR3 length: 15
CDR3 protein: CASSLGAGQSNEQFF
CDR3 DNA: TGCGCCAGCAGCTTGGGAGCGGGACAGTCCAATGAGCAGTTCTTC

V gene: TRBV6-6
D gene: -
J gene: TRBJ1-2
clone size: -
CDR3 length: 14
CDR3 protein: CASSYSGVNYGYTF
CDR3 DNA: TGTGCCAGCAGTTACAGCGGGGTCAACTATGGCTACACCTTC

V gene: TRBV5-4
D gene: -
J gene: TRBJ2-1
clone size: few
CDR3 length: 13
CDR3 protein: CASIRPGRNEQFF
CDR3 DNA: TGTGCCAGCATCCGCCCAGGGCGTAATGAGCAGTTCTTC

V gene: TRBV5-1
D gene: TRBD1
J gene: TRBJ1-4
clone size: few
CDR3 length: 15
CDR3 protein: CASSYQTGVNEKLFF
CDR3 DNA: TGCGCCAGCAGCTACCAGACAGGGGTAAATGAAAAACTGTTTTTT

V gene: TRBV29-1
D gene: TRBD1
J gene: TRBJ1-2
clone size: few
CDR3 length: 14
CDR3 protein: CSVERDSANYGYTF
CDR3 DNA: TGCAGCGTAGAAAGGGACAGCGCTAACTATGGCTACACCTTC

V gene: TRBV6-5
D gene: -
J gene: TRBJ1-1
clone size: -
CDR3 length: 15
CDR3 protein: CASSYGGWGSTEAFF
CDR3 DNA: TGTGCCAGCAGTTACGGGGGATGGGGCAGCACTGAAGCTTTCTTT

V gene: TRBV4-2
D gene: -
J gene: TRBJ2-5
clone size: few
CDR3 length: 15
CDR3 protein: CASSQEGGNTKTQYF
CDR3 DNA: TGTGCCAGCAGCCAAGAGGGCGGGAACACGAAGACCCAGTACTTC

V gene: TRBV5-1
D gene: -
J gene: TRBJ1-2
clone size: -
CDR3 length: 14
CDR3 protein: CASSLSEGVDGYTF
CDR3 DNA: TGCGCCAGCAGCTTGAGCGAGGGAGTTGATGGCTACACCTTC

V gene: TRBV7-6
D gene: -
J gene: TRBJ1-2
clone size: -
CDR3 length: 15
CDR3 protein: CASSLGPGNKGGYTF
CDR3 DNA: TGTGCCAGCAGCTTAGGGCCGGGAAATAAGGGAGGCTACACCTTC

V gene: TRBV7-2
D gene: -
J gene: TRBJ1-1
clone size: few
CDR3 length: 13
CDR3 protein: CASSLEGRTQAFF
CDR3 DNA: TGTGCCAGCAGCTTAGAGGGCCGGACCCAAGCTTTCTTT

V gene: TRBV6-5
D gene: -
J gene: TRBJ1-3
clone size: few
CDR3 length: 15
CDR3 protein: CASSPGGSSGNTIYF
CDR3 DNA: TGTGCCAGCAGCCCGGGTGGGAGCTCTGGAAACACCATATATTTT

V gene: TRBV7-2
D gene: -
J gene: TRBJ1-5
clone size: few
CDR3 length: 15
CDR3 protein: CASSTEPNSNQPQHF
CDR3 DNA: TGTGCCAGCAGCACGGAACCTAATAGCAATCAGCCCCAGCATTTT

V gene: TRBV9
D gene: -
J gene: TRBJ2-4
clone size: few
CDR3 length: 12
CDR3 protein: CASGPGDVIQYF
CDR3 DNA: TGTGCCAGCGGCCCAGGGGATGTCATTCAGTACTTC

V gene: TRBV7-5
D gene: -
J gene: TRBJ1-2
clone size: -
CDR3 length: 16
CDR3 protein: CARSTPGTAHNYGYTF
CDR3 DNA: TGTGCCAGAAGCACCCCCGGGACAGCCCACAACTATGGCTACACCTTC

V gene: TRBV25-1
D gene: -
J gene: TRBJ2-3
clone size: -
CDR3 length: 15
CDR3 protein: CASSESDISTDTQYF
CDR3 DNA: TGTGCCAGCAGTGAATCGGACATCTCCACAGATACGCAGTATTTT

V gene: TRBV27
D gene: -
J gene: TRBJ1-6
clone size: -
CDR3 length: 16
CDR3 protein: CASTPGPLGNNSPLHF
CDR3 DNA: TGTGCCAGCACCCCGGGTCCGCTCGGGAATAATTCACCCCTCCACTTT

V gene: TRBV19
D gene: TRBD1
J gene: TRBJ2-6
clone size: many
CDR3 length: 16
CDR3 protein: CASRRTGGRRANVLTF
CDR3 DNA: TGTGCCAGTAGAAGGACAGGGGGCCGCAGGGCCAACGTCCTGACTTTC

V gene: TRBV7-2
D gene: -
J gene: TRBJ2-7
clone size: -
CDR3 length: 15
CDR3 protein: CASSSYVGTGNEQYF
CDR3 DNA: TGTGCCAGCAGCTCATACGTGGGGACCGGGAACGAGCAGTACTTC

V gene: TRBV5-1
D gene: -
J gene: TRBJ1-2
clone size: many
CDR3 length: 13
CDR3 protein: CASSLGSGYGYTF
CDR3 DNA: TGCGCCAGCAGCTTGGGTTCCGGATATGGCTACACCTTC

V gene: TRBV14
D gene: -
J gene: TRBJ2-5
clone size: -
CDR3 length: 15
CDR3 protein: CASSQGLSYQETQYF
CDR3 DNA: TGTGCCAGCAGCCAAGGGTTGTCCTACCAAGAGACCCAGTACTTC

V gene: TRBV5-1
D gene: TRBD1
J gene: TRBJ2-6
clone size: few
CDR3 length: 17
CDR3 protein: CASSKGQGGSGANVLTF
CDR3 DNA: TGCGCCAGCAGCAAGGGACAGGGTGGATCTGGGGCCAACGTCCTGACTTTC

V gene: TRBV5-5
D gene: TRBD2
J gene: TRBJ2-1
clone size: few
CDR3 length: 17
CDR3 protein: CASSQGSGLVSYNEQFF
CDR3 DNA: TGTGCCAGCAGCCAAGGTAGCGGGCTAGTCTCCTACAATGAGCAGTTCTTC

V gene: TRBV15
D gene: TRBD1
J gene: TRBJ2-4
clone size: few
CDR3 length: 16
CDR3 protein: CATSRGQGVTKNIQYF
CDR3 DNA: TGTGCCACCAGCAGAGGTCAGGGGGTAACCAAAAACATTCAGTACTTC

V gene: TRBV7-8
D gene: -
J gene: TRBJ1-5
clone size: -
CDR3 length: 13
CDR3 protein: CASSVDRIQPQHF
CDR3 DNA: TGTGCCAGCAGCGTCGACAGGATCCAGCCCCAGCATTTT

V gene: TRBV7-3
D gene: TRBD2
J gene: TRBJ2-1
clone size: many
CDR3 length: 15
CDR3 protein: CASSPSGGEYNEQFF
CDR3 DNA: TGTGCCAGCAGCCCTAGCGGGGGAGAGTACAATGAGCAGTTCTTC

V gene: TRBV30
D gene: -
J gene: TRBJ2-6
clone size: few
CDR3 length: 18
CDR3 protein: CAWSIGSSLISGANVLTF
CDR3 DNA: TGTGCCTGGAGTATAGGCTCTTCGCTTATCTCTGGGGCCAACGTCCTGACTTTC

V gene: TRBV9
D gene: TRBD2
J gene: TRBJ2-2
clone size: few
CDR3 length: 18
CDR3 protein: CASSVGASGVARTGELFF
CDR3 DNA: TGTGCCAGCAGCGTAGGGGCTAGCGGGGTAGCAAGGACCGGGGAGCTGTTTTTT

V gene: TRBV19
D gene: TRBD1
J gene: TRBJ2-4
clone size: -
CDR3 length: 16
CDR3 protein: CASSPRDRVAKNIQYF
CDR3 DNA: TGTGCCAGTAGTCCCCGGGACAGGGTGGCCAAAAACATTCAGTACTTC

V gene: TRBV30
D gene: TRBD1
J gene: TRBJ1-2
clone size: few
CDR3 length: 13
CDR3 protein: CAWRTGQGLGYTF
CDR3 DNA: TGTGCCTGGAGGACCGGACAGGGTTTAGGCTACACCTTC

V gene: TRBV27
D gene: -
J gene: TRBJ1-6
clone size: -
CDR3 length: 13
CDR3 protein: CASSPQGNSPLHF
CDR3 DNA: TGTGCCAGCAGCCCTCAGGGAAATTCACCCCTCCACTTT

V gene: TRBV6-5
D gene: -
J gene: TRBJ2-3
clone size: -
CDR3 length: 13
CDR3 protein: CASSQGGPDTQYF
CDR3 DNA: TGTGCCAGCAGCCAAGGGGGTCCAGATACGCAGTATTTT

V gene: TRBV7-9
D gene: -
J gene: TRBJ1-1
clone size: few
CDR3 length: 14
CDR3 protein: CASSFEGLNTEAFF
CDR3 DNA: TGTGCCAGCAGCTTTGAAGGACTGAACACTGAAGCTTTCTTT

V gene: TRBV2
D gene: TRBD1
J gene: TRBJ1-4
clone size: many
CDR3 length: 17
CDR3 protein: CASSEWGADRGHEKLFF
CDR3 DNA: TGTGCCAGCAGTGAATGGGGTGCGGACAGGGGGCACGAAAAACTGTTTTTT